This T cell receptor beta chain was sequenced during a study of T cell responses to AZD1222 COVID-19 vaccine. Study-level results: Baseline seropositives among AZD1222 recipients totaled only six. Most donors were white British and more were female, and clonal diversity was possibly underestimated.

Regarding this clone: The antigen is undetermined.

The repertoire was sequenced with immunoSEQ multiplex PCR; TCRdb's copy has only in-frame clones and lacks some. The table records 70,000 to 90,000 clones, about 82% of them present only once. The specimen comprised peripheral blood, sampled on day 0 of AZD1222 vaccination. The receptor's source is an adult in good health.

This CDR3 is CASSSVGRGNYGYTF. For the CDR3, the DNA is TGTGCCAGCAGCAGTGTGGGGAGGGGGAACTATGGCTACACCTTC. The chain uses TRBV9 and TRBJ1-2, with D maybe TRBD1 (6 bases). The CDR3 contains 15 residues. Trimming took 4 bases from V and 2 from J, leaving 15 bases between them. The germline V gene has CDR1 SGDLS and CDR2 YYNGEE.